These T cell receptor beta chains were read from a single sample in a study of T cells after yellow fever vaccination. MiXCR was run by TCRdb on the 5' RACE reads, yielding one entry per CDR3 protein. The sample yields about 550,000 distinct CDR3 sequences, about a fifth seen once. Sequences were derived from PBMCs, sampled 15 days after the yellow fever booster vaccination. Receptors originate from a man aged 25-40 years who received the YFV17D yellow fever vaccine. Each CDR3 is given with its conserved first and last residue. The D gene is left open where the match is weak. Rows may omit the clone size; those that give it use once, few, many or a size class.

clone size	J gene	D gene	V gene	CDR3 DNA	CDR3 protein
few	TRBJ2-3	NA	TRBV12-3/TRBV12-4	TGTGCCAGCAGTTTCAGCCCGGACGGGTGGAATACGCAGTATTTT	CASSFSPDGWNTQYF
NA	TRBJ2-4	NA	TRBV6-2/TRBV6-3	TGTGCCAGCAGTTTGGCTTTCCCAGCCAAAAACATTCAGTACTTC	CASSLAFPAKNIQYF
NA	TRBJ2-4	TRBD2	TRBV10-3	TGTGCCATTGGGACTAGCGGGAGATCGAACATTCAGTACTTC	CAIGTSGRSNIQYF
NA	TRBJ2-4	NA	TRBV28	TGTGCCAGCAGTCTCTCGGTCGGGACAAAAAACATTCAGTACTTC	CASSLSVGTKNIQYF
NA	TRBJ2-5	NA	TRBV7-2	TGTGCCAGCAGCTTGTCCGCGATTGAAGAGACCCAGTACTTC	CASSLSAIEETQYF
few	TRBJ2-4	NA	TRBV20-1	TGCAGTGCTAACACCGGGTTGGGGTTTGACAAAAACATTCAGTACTTC	CSANTGLGFDKNIQYF
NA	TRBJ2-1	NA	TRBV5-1	TGCGCCAGCAATGGGTTTTCCGGGAATGAGCAGTTCTTC	CASNGFSGNEQFF
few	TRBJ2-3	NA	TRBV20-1	TGCAGTGCTTCAGGAGTCACAGATACGCAGTATTTT	CSASGVTDTQYF
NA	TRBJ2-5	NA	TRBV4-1	TGCGCCAGCAGTAGGGTCGTTGGCGTGGAGACCCAGTACTTC	CASSRVVGVETQYF
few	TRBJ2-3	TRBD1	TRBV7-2	TGTGCCAGCAGCCTCCCGGGACAGGAGGACGATACGCAGTATTTT	CASSLPGQEDDTQYF
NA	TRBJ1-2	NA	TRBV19	TGTGCCAGTAGTATCCAGGACGGGAATGGCTACACCTTC	CASSIQDGNGYTF
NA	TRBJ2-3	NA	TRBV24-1	TGTGCCACCAGTGATTCAGGGGCTGGACAAAGCACAGATACGCAGTATTTT	CATSDSGAGQSTDTQYF
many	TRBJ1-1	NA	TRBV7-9	TGTGCCAGCAGGCTTAATAGAGAGGACACTGAAGCTTTCTTT	CASRLNREDTEAFF
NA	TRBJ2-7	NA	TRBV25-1	TGTGCCAGCAGTGACTCCTTCAGGGGCCCGGGCTCCTACGAGCAGTACTTC	CASSDSFRGPGSYEQYF
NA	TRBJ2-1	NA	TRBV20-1	TGCAGTGCCTGGGACTCGTACAATGAGCAGTTCTTC	CSAWDSYNEQFF
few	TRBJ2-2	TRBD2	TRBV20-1	TGCAGTGCTAGAGATGGTGGGACTAGCGGGAGGGGGAACACCGGGGAGCTGTTTTTT	CSARDGGTSGRGNTGELFF
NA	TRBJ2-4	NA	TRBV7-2	TGTGCCAGCAGCTTGGTCGACATAGCCAAAAACATTCAGTACTTC	CASSLVDIAKNIQYF
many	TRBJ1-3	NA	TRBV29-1	TGCAGCGTGACCGACAGGGGAAACACCATATATTTT	CSVTDRGNTIYF
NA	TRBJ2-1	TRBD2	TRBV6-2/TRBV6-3	TGTGCCAGCAGTTACTCCAAGGCTAGCGGGGGACCCACGGATGAGCAGTTCTTC	CASSYSKASGGPTDEQFF
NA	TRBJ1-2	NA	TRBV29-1	TGCAGCGTTGAAGATCCCGACAGGACCTATGGCTACACCTTC	CSVEDPDRTYGYTF
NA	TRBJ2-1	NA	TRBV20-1	TGCAGTGCTAGGGAGCGGGTCTCCTCCTACAATGAGCAGTTCTTC	CSARERVSSYNEQFF
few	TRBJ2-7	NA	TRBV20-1	TGCAGTGCTAGAGGGGGGCTAGCGGACTACGAGCAGTACTTC	CSARGGLADYEQYF
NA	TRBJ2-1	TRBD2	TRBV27	TGTGTCAGCAGTCGAGCGGGAGTTGAGCAGTTCTTC	CVSSRAGVEQFF
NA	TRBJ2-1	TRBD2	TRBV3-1	TGTGCCAGCAGCCACCGACTAGCGGGAGGCAATGAGCAGTTCTTC	CASSHRLAGGNEQFF
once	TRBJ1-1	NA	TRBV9	TGTGCCAGCAGCCTGGCGGAACGTCCGAACACTGAAGCTTTCTTT	CASSLAERPNTEAFF
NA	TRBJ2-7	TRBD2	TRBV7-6	TGTGCCAGCAGCTTGGGAGGGAACAATGAGCAGTACTTC	CASSLGGNNEQYF
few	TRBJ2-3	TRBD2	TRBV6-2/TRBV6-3	TGTGCCACCCGGGACTACCTGTACGATACGCAGTATTTT	CATRDYLYDTQYF
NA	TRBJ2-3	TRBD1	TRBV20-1	TGCAGTGCTAGTAAGGCAGGGGGCAGCGATACGCAGTATTTT	CSASKAGGSDTQYF
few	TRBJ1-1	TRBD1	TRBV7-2	TGTGCCAGCAGAACCGGGGACAGGAACACTGAAGCTTTCTTT	CASRTGDRNTEAFF
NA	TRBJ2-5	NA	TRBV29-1	TGCAGCGTTCAGGGTTGGTCCTCCCACATGTGGGAGACCCAGTACTTC	CSVQGWSSHMWETQYF
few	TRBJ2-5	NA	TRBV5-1	TGCGCCAGCAGTTTACAACTAGCCGAGACCCAGTACTTC	CASSLQLAETQYF
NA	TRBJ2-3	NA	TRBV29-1	TGCAGCGCTGACGTAATCAGCTATACGCAGTATTTT	CSADVISYTQYF
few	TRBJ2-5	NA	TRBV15	TGTGCCACCAGCAGAGATCCCCGACAGACTGAGACCCAGTACTTC	CATSRDPRQTETQYF
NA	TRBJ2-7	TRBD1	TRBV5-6	TGTGCCAGCAGCTTCGGACAGGGGGCGCTGGGCTACGAGCAGTACTTC	CASSFGQGALGYEQYF
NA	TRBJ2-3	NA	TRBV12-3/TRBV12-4	TGTGCCAGCAACATCGGGTCCAACACAGATACGCAGTATTTT	CASNIGSNTDTQYF
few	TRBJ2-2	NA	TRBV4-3	TGCGCCAGCAGACCAACCGGGTCCAAGGGGGAGCTGTTTTTT	CASRPTGSKGELFF
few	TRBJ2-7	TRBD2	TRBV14	TGTGCCAGCAGTAGCGGGATCGTTGAGCAGTACTTC	CASSSGIVEQYF
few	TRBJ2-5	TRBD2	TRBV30	TGTGCCTGGAGAGATCCAGGGAGCGGGAAGACCCAGTACTTC	CAWRDPGSGKTQYF
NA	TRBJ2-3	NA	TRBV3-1	TGTGCCAGCAGCCCCTCCCGTGGACCCATCACAGATACGCAGTATTTT	CASSPSRGPITDTQYF
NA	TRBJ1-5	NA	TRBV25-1	TGTGCCAGCAGTGCGGCAGGGCATCAGCCCCAGCATTTT	CASSAAGHQPQHF
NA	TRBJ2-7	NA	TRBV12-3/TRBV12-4	TGTGCCAGCAGGACGGGGGGCGCCTACTACGAGCAGTACTTC	CASRTGGAYYEQYF
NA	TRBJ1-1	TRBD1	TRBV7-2	TGTGCCAGCACACTCCTAGGACAGGGGAATACTGAAGCTTTCTTT	CASTLLGQGNTEAFF
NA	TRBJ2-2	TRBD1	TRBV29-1	TGCACCTACAGGGGCGCGAACACCGGGGAGCTGTTTTTT	CTYRGANTGELFF
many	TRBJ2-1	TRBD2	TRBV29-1	TGCAGCGTTAGCGGGAAAGGGAAGGGTGAGCAGTTCTTC	CSVSGKGKGEQFF
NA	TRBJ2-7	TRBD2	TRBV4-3	TGCGCCAGCAGCCGGGGACTAGCCGGCGAGCAGTACTTC	CASSRGLAGEQYF
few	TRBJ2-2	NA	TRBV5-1	TGCGCCAGCAGCTACCGCACGGGGACGAACACCGGGGAGCTGTTTTTT	CASSYRTGTNTGELFF
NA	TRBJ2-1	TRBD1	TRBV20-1	TGCAGTGCGTTCCATCACAGGGGCAATGAGCAGTTCTTC	CSAFHHRGNEQFF
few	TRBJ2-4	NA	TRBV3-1	TGTGCCAGCAGCCCTGAAGTCGGAAACATTCAGTACTTC	CASSPEVGNIQYF
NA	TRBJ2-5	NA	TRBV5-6	TGTGCCAGCAGCTTGGGAGGGAGAGGGAACCAAGAGACCCAGTACTTC	CASSLGGRGNQETQYF
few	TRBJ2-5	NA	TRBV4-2	TGTGCCAGCAGCCAAGGGCTAAGTCAGTCGGAGACCCAGTACTTC	CASSQGLSQSETQYF
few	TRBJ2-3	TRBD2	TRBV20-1	TGCAGTGCTAGACCTCTAGCGGGGCTCACAGATACGCAGTATTTT	CSARPLAGLTDTQYF
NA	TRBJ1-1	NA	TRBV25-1	TGTGCCAGCAGTTTACGGGGGGCAATCACTGAAGCTTTCTTT	CASSLRGAITEAFF
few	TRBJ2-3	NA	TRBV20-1	TGCAGTACATTACCGGGAGAGGGCACAGATACGCAGTATTTT	CSTLPGEGTDTQYF